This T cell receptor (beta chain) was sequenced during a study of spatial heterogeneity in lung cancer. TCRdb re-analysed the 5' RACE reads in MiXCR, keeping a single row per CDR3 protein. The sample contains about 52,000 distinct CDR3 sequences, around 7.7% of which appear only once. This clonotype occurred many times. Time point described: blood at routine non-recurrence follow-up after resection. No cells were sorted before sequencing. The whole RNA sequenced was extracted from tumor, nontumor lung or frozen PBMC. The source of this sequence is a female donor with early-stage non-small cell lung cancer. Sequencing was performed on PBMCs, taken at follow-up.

The CDR3 region is CASSQAKNIQYF. CDR3 DNA sequence: TGTGCCAGCAGCCAAGCCAAAAACATTCAGTACTTC. The V gene is TRBV3-1, the J gene TRBJ2-4; D not certain. Germline V lookup: CDR1 LGHDT, CDR2 YNNKEL (reference sequence). Deletions cut 1 base from V and 2 bases from J, with 0 bases between. This CDR3 contains 12 residues. The variable domain in full, with the rest retrieved from reference TRBV3-1 and TRBJ2-4, is DTAVSQTPKYLVTQMGNDKSIKCEQNLGHDTMYWYKQDSKKFLKIMFSYNNKELIINETVPNRFSPKSPDKAHLNLHINSLELGDSAVYFCASSQAKNIQYFGAGTRLSVL.